The 29 T cell receptor beta chains presented below share a single source sample, sequenced in a study of Graves' ophthalmopathy and Graves' hyperthyroidism. Investigators amplified TCR beta CDR3 regions from RNA transcripts. A first-round RT-PCR used HTBI primers, followed by a second-round multiplex PCR. Using its own MiXCR run on the multiplex PCR reads, TCRdb lists one record per CDR3 protein. Counted here are fewer than 250,000 distinct CDR3 sequences, 29% occurring once; the ten biggest clones make up about 9.1%. Specimen: peripheral blood. The source of these receptors is a man aged 50 to 60 with Graves' ophthalmopathy.

This clonotype was recorded many times. This chain joins TRBV7-2 and TRBJ1-1; D remains unclear. CDR1 is SGHTA and CDR2 is FQGNSA in the germline V gene. The V and J ends lost 0 bases and 6 bases respectively, with 14 bases between them. This CDR3 has 15 amino acids. CDR3: CASSLALGPLSEAFF. For the CDR3, the DNA is TGTGCCAGCAGCTTAGCCCTGGGCCCATTGTCTGAAGCTTTCTTT.

The rearrangement joins TRBV18 to TRBJ2-2; either TRBD1 or TRBD2 may fit D (6 bases each). The CDR3 spans 17 residues. Germline V gene lookup returns CDR1 KGHSH and CDR2 LQKENI. Deletions cut 1 base from V and 4 bases from J, with 16 bases between. In nucleotides, the CDR3 is TGTGCCAGCTCACCACAGATGGGAGGAGGGGGCACCGGGGAGCTGTTTTTT. Residues: CASSPQMGGGGTGELFF.

Concerning this clonotype: At one end the junction does not follow the germline gene, possibly because of a read error. The CDR3 loop reads CASSLERGLAISEQNF. CDR3 sequence (DNA): TGTGCCAGCAGTTTAGAGCGCGGTTTGGCGATTTCCGAGCAGAACTTC. The J gene is TRBJ2-7, the V gene TRBV12-3 or TRBV12-4, with unresolved D. This CDR3 is 16 amino acids long.

This clonotype was observed many times. The rearrangement links TRBV6-2 or TRBV6-3 to TRBJ1-2; no firm D call. The CDR3 has 12 residues. With 6 bases removed from V and 1 base from J, the gap between germline ends came to 6 bases. The germline CDR1 and CDR2 sequences are MNHEY and SVGEGT. CDR3 in DNA: TGTGCCAGCAGCCCGAGTAACTATGGCTACACCTTC. Residues: CASSPSNYGYTF.

This clonotype has ten or more counts. The chain couples TRBV7-9 to TRBJ2-7; no clear D. Germline-derived CDR1 and CDR2 are SEHNR and FQNEAQ (reference sequence). V dropped 5 bases and J dropped 1 base, with 9 bases sitting between them. The CDR3 is 13 amino acids. The CDR3 coding sequence is TGTGCCAGCAGCCTCATTGAGTCCTACGAGCAGTACTTC. It codes for CASSLIESYEQYF.

This clonotype was counted at least ten times. The J gene is TRBJ1-1, the V gene TRBV6-2 or TRBV6-3, with D tentatively TRBD1 (5 bases). This CDR3 comprises 14 residues. Germline values: CDR1 MNHEY, CDR2 SVGEGT. V was clipped by 4 bases and J by 0 bases, with 9 bases between them. The CDR3 region has the DNA TGTGCCAGCAGTTCGGGGGTGCTGAACACTGAAGCTTTCTTT. Translated: CASSSGVLNTEAFF.

In this sample, this clonotype turned up once. The CDR3 bases are TGTGCCAGCGTCCCTACAGGTACGGAAACTGAAGCTTTCTTT. It is translated as CASVPTGTETEAFF. The chain couples TRBV6-1 to TRBJ1-1, with TRBD1 as a possible D gene (5 bases). The CDR3 runs 14 residues. V was trimmed by 8 bases and J by 5 bases, leaving 18 bases between them. The germline V gene has CDR1 MNHNS and CDR2 SASEGT.

This clonotype occurred many times. The chain links TRBV28 to TRBJ2-5; D gene ambiguous. Trimming shortened V by 7 bases and J by 5 bases, and 11 bases separated the two germline ends. Germline V gene sequence: CDR1 MDHEN, CDR2 SYDVKM. The CDR3 consists of 12 residues. CDR3 DNA sequence: TGTGCCAGCACCCTCCCGGGTGAGACCCAGTACTTC. Amino acid sequence: CASTLPGETQYF.

This clonotype has a count of ten or more. This chain links TRBV11-1 with TRBJ1-1; possibly TRBD1 for D (5 bases). The CDR3 totals 12 residues. CDR1 and CDR2 (germline): SGHAT, FQDESV (reference sequence). V dropped 5 bases and J dropped 8 bases, with 12 bases sitting between them. CDR3 residues: CASSPTGVEAFF. CDR3 nucleotides: TGTGCCAGCAGCCCAACAGGTGTCGAAGCTTTCTTT.

This clonotype was counted many times. The chain recombines TRBV18 with TRBJ2-7; TRBD2 is a possible D gene (6 bases). Between the trimmed V and J ends, which lost 4 bases and 2 bases, there was a span of 15 bases. The CDR3 sequence is 15 residues long. Germline assignment: CDR1 KGHSH and CDR2 LQKENI. This CDR3 is CASSLEGSATYEQYF. The DNA of the CDR3 is TGTGCCAGCTCACTGGAGGGGTCAGCCACCTACGAGCAGTACTTC.

This clonotype was found many times. This chain joins TRBV11-2 and TRBJ1-2; D remains unclear. The CDR3 is 13 amino acids. Trimming removed 0 bases from V and 8 bases from J, with 10 bases in between. Germline V gene data show CDR1 as SGHAT and CDR2 as FQNNGV. In nucleotides, the CDR3 is TGTGCCAGCAGCTTAGAATGGTTAGGGGGCTACACCTTC. The encoded protein is CASSLEWLGGYTF. The full variable domain, its missing parts supplied by reference TRBV11-2 and TRBJ1-2, is EAGVAQSPRYKIIEKRQSVAFWCNPISGHATLYWYQQILGQGPKLLIQFQNNGVVDDSQLPKDRFSAERLKGVDSTLKIQPAKLEDSAVYLCASSLEWLGGYTFGSGTRLTVV.

This clonotype was seen once. The rearrangement uses TRBV7-9 and TRBJ1-1; the D gene is possibly TRBD1 (5 bases). This CDR3 spans 15 amino acids. Germline V gene data show CDR1 as SEHNR and CDR2 as FQNEAQ (reference sequence). V gave up 5 bases and J gave up 4 bases, with 17 bases separating them. In DNA form, the CDR3 reads TGTGCCAGCAGCCACCCGGGGGACGGGGGCACTGAAGCTTTCTTT. It is translated as CASSHPGDGGTEAFF.

The V and J genes are TRBV6-1 and TRBJ1-5; 9 bases line up with TRBD1. Germline assignment: CDR1 MNHNS and CDR2 SASEGT. The CDR3 has 15 residues. Trimming cost V 6 bases and J 4 bases; bases outside gene matches: 7. In DNA, the CDR3 is TGTGCCAGCAGCCCCACAGGGGGCCGGAATCAGCCCCAGCATTTT. Its protein product is CASSPTGGRNQPQHF.

This clonotype has a count of ten or more. The chain couples TRBV27 to TRBJ2-5; the D gene is possibly TRBD2 (6 bases). Germline V gene data show CDR1 as MNHEY and CDR2 as SMNVEV (reference sequence). Trimming shortened V by 6 bases and J by 5 bases, and 10 bases separated the two germline ends. The CDR3 has 12 amino acids. The CDR3 coding sequence is TGTGCCAGCAGGGAGGGCTGGGAGACCCAGTACTTC. Translated: CASREGWETQYF.

This clonotype was seen only once. The chain recombines TRBV29-1 with TRBJ1-1, with D perhaps matching TRBD1 (6 bases). The V gene's germline CDR1 is SQVTM and CDR2 ANQGSEA. The ends were cut back, 4 bases at V and 1 base at J, with 16 bases in the middle. The CDR3 length is 15 residues. CDR3 DNA sequence: TGCAGCGTTGGGACAGAGTTAGGACGGAACACTGAAGCTTTCTTT. It translates to CSVGTELGRNTEAFF.

V is TRBV28 and J is TRBJ1-5, with D tentatively TRBD1 (5 bases). Germline CDR1 is MDHEN and CDR2 is SYDVKM. V was trimmed by 6 bases and J by 1 base, leaving 22 bases between them. This CDR3 has 18 amino acids. This CDR3 reads CASSRQFQAVRSNQPQHF. The DNA of the CDR3 is TGTGCCAGCAGCAGACAGTTCCAGGCCGTGAGGAGCAATCAGCCCCAGCATTTT.

As DNA, the CDR3 is TGTGCCAGCAGCTTAGAAGGGACAGCGATGAACACTGAAGCTTTCTTT. This encodes CASSLEGTAMNTEAFF. This chain connects TRBV7-8 to TRBJ1-1; 7 bases are a match to TRBD1. CDR1 and CDR2 from the germline V gene are SGHVS and FQNEAQ. The V gene end was trimmed by 1 base and the J gene end by 0 bases; junction bases not matched to a gene: 5. CDR3 length: 16 amino acids.

This clonotype was found a few times. V is TRBV3-1 and J is TRBJ2-7, with TRBD2 matching 11 bases. The V segment lost 1 base and the J segment 2 bases; nucleotides outside the gene matches: 1. Germline V gene lookup returns CDR1 LGHDT and CDR2 YNNKEL (reference sequence). CDR3 size: 15 residues. The CDR3 DNA reads as TGTGCCAGCAGCCAAGGGGGACTAGCGGCCTACGAGCAGTACTTC. It is translated as CASSQGGLAAYEQYF.

The chain uses TRBV27 and TRBJ1-1; D not resolved. The ends were cut back, 1 base at V and 0 bases at J, with 12 bases in the middle. CDR3 size: 16 residues. Germline V gene data show CDR1 as MNHEY and CDR2 as SMNVEV (reference sequence). The CDR3 here is CASSLYPRGMNTEAFF. The CDR3 bases are TGTGCCAGCAGTTTATACCCCCGCGGGATGAACACTGAAGCTTTCTTT.

The gene calls are TRBV12-3 or TRBV12-4 and TRBJ1-1; a weak D match, TRBD1 (5 bases). This CDR3 comprises 16 residues. Trimming left V 1 base short and J 6 bases short, with 18 bases between. The CDR3: CASSLGGGFTGAEAFF. As DNA, the CDR3 is TGTGCCAGCAGTTTAGGGGGTGGCTTCACGGGGGCTGAAGCTTTCTTT.

J is TRBJ1-1 and V is TRBV7-2; D not certain. The CDR3 covers 11 residues. V gave up 1 base and J gave up 8 bases, with 5 bases separating them. CDR1 and CDR2 from the germline V gene are SGHTA and FQGNSA. CDR3 protein: CASSLGREAFF. The CDR3, as DNA: TGTGCCAGCAGCTTAGGACGAGAAGCTTTCTTT.

This clonotype was picked up many times. The chain has TRBV20-1 and TRBJ2-5; D is uncertain. The CDR3 covers 12 residues. Looked up from germline, CDR1 is DFQATT and CDR2 is SNEGSKA (reference sequence). V lost 3 bases and J lost 5, with 10 bases in between. The CDR3 sequence is CSARIKWETQYF. For the CDR3, the DNA is TGCAGTGCTAGGATTAAGTGGGAGACCCAGTACTTC.

This clonotype was counted at least ten times. The chain joins TRBV6-5 to TRBJ2-2; D unclear. Germline-derived CDR1 and CDR2 are MNHEY and SVGAGI. With 0 bases removed from V and 2 bases from J, the gap between germline ends came to 10 bases. There are 16 residues in the CDR3. CDR3 residues: CASSYSIATNTGELFF. As DNA, the CDR3 is TGTGCCAGCAGTTACTCGATCGCCACTAACACCGGGGAGCTGTTTTTT.

This clonotype showed up many times. The rearrangement joins TRBV3-1 to TRBJ2-7, with 7 bases fitting TRBD2. Germline CDR1 is LGHDT and CDR2 is YNNKEL (reference sequence). The CDR3 runs to 14 residues. Trimming cost V 0 bases and J 4 bases; bases outside gene matches: 3. The CDR3 sequence is CASSQDASGYEQYF. CDR3 DNA sequence: TGTGCCAGCAGCCAAGACGCTAGCGGTTACGAGCAGTACTTC.

This rearrangement joins TRBV6-5 to TRBJ1-3; 8 nucleotides match TRBD1. CDR3 length: 17 residues. V shed 2 bases and J 2 bases; nucleotides not matched to a gene: 8. The germline V gene has CDR1 MNHEY and CDR2 SVGAGI. CDR3 region: CASSYGDRGLTGNTIYF. The CDR3 DNA sequence: TGTGCCAGCAGTTACGGAGACAGGGGTTTAACTGGAAACACCATATATTTT.

This clonotype was recorded at least ten times. CDR3 residues: CASSLWTGQTNYGYTF. The CDR3 DNA reads TGTGCCAGCAGTTTATGGACAGGGCAGACTAACTATGGCTACACCTTC. The gene calls are TRBV12-3 or TRBV12-4 and TRBJ1-2, with 8 bases that match TRBD1. Unmatched junction bases numbered 5, after V lost 2 bases and J lost 0 bases. The CDR3 is 16 amino acids.

The chain is built from TRBV28 and TRBJ1-1, with TRBD1 identical over 11 bases. This CDR3 region has 17 residues. Germline V CDR1 and CDR2: MDHEN, SYDVKM. The J segment lost 4 bases and the V segment lost 7 bases, leaving 14 bases of the junction unmatched. The CDR3 DNA is TGTGCCAGCACCAAACCGGGACAGGGGGTTAGGGGCACTGAAGCTTTCTTT. Translation: CASTKPGQGVRGTEAFF.

The V call is TRBV7-2, the J call TRBJ2-7; D is tentatively TRBD1 or TRBD2 (5 bases each). V was trimmed by 2 bases and J by 2 bases, leaving 10 bases between them. CDR3 length: 14 amino acids. Germline assignment: CDR1 SGHTA and CDR2 FQGNSA. The CDR3 loop is CASSLHGAPYEQYF. The CDR3 nucleotides are TGTGCCAGCAGCTTACACGGGGCCCCCTACGAGCAGTACTTC.

This clonotype was observed many times. J is TRBJ2-7 and V is TRBV18, with 9 positions matching TRBD1. Trimming removed 2 bases from V and 6 bases from J; junction bases left unmatched: 5. The CDR3 consists of 14 residues. From germline, CDR1 is KGHSH and CDR2 LQKENI. CDR3 DNA: TGTGCCAGCTCACCAGGGACAGGGATGAGCGAGCAGTACTTC. This translates into CASSPGTGMSEQYF. The full variable domain, with the rest looked up from reference TRBV18 and TRBJ2-7, is NAGVMQNPRHLVRRRGQEARLRCSPMKGHSHVYWYRQLPEEGLKFMVYLQKENIIDESGMPKERFSAEFPKEGPSILRIQQVVRGDSAAYFCASSPGTGMSEQYFGPGTRLTVT.